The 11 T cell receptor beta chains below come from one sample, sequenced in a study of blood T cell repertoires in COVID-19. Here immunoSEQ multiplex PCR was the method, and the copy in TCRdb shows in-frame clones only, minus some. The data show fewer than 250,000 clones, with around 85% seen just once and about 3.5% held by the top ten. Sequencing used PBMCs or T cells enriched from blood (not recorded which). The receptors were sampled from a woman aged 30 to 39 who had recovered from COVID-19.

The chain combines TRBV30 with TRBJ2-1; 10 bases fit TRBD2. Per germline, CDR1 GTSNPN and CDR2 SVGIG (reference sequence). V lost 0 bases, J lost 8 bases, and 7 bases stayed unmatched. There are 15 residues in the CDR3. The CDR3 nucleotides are TGTGCCTGGAGTGTCGGAGCGGGAGGGCCGGATGAGCAGTTCTTC. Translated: CAWSVGAGGPDEQFF.

The CDR3 sequence: CASSQVVGRDFTKQYF. The DNA for the CDR3 is TGTGCCAGCAGCCAAGTTGTGGGCAGGGATTTTACGAAGCAGTACTTC. V usage is TRBV14 and J usage is TRBJ2-7, with D possibly matching TRBD1 (5 bases). Germline-derived CDR1 and CDR2 are SGHDN and FVKESK. V was cut by 1 base and J by 8 bases, with 21 bases left in between. CDR3 length: 16 residues.

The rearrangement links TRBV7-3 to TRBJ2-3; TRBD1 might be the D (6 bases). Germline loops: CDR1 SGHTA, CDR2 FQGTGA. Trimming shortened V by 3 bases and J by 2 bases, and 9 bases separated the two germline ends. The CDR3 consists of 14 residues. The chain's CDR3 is CASSFMGATDTQYF. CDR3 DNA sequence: TGTGCCAGCAGCTTCATGGGGGCCACAGATACGCAGTATTTT.

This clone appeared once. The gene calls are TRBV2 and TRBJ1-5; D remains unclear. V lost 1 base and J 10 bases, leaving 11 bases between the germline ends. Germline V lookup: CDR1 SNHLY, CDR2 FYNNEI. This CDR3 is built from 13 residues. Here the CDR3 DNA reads TGTGCCAGCAGTGAAGGGTTCGCGGTACCCCAGCATTTT. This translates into CASSEGFAVPQHF. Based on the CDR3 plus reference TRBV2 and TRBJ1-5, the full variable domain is EPEVTQTPSHQVTQMGQEVILRCVPISNHLYFYWYRQILGQKVEFLVSFYNNEISEKSEIFDDQFSVERPDGSNFTLKIRSTKLEDSAMYFCASSEGFAVPQHFGDGTRLSIL.

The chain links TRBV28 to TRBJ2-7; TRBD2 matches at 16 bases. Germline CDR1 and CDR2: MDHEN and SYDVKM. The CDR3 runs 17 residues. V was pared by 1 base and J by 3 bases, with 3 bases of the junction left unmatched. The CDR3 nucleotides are TGTGCCAGCAGTTTATCGGGACTAGCGGGAGGGGACTACGAGCAGTACTTC. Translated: CASSLSGLAGGDYEQYF.

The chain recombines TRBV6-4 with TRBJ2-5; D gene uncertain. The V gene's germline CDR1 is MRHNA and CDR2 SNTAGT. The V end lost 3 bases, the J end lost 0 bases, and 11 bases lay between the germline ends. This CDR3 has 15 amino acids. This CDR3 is CASSEGVGYQETQYF. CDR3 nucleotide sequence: TGTGCCAGCAGTGAAGGAGTAGGTTACCAAGAGACCCAGTACTTC.

In DNA form, the CDR3 reads TGTGCCAGCAGCGGTGAGTCGACAGCAAACTATGGCTACACCTTC. This gives the protein CASSGESTANYGYTF. The J gene is TRBJ1-2, the V gene TRBV9, with D possibly matching TRBD1 (5 bases). Trimming removed 3 bases from V and 2 bases from J, with 14 bases in between. Germline CDR1 is SGDLS and CDR2 is YYNGEE. This CDR3 contains 15 residues.

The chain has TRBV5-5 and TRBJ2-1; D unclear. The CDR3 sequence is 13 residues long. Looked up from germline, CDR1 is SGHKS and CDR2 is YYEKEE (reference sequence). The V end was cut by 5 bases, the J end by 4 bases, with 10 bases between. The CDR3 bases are TGTGCCAGCAGTTACTTTCCGTACAATGAGCAGTTCTTC. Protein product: CASSYFPYNEQFF.

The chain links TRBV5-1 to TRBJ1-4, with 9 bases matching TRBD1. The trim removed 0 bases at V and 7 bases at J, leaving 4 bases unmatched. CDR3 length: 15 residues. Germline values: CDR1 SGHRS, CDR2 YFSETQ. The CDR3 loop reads CASSLAGTGSEKLFF. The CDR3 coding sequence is TGCGCCAGCAGCTTGGCTGGGACAGGGAGTGAAAAACTGTTTTTT.

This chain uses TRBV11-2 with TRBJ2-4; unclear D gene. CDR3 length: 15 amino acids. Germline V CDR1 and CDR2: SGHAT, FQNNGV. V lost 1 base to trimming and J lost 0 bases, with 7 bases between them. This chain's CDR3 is CASSLGVIAKNIQYF. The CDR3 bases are TGTGCCAGCAGCTTAGGCGTCATAGCCAAAAACATTCAGTACTTC.

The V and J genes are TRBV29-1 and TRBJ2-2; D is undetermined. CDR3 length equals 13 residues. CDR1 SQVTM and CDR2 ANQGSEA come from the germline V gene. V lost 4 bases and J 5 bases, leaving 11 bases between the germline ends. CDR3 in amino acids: CSVVSTGTGELFF. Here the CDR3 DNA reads TGCAGCGTTGTGAGTACCGGGACCGGGGAGCTGTTTTTT.